This TCR beta chain is from a study of shared clonotypes between healthy human individuals. On the study more broadly: CD4 naive and memory got three plates each, CD8 naive two, CD8 memory one.

The J segment lost 0 bases and the V segment lost 6 bases, leaving 1 base of the junction unmatched. The CDR3 totals 14 residues. Per the germline V gene, CDR1 is MDHEN and CDR2 is SYDVKM. The assay used deep level. This table comes from immunoSEQ multiplex PCR, and its TCRdb copy is limited to in-frame clones, with some not included. The sample shows about 610,000 clones, almost 97% of them seen only once. The V call is TRBV28, the J call TRBJ2-7; TRBD2 aligns across 11 bases. The clonotype was recovered from a woman in her twenties or thirties in good health. Sequenced: naive CD4+ T cells sorted from blood. Subset specified: CD45RA+ positively selected. CDR3 sequence reads: CASRGTSGSYEQYF. CDR3 in DNA: TGTGCCAGCAGGGGGACTAGCGGCTCCTACGAGCAGTACTTC.